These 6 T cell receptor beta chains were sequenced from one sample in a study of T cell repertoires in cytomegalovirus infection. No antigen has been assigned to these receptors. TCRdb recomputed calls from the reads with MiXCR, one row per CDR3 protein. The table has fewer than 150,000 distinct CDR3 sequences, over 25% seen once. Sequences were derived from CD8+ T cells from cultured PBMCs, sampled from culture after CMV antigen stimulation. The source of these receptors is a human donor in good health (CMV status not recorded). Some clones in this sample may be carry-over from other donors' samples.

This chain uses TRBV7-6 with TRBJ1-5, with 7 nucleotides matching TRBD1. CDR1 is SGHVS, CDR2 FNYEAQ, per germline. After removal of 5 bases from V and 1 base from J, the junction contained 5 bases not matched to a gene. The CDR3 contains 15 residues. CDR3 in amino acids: CASSQGTASNQPQHF. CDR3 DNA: TGTGCCAGCAGCCAAGGGACAGCCAGCAATCAGCCCCAGCATTTT.

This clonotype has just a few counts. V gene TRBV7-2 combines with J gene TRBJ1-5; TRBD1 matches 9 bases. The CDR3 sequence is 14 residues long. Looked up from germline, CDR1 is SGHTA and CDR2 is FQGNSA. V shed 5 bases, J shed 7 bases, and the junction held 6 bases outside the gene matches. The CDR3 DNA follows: TGTGCCAGCAGCCCCGGACAGGGGAGCCAGCCCCAGCATTTT. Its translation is CASSPGQGSQPQHF.

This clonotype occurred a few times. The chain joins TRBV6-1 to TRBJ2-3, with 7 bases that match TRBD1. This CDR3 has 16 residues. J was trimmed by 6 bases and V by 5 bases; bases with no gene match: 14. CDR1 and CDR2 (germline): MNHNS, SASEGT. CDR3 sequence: CASSRTGLGILDTQYF. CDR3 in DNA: TGTGCCAGCAGTCGGACAGGTTTGGGAATCCTCGATACGCAGTATTTT.

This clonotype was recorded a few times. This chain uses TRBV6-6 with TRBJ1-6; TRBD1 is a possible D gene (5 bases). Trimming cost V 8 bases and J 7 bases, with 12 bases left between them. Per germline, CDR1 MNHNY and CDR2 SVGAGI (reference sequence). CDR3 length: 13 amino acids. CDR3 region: CASGGPGNSPLHF. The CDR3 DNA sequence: TGTGCCAGCGGGGGTCCGGGAAATTCACCCCTCCACTTT.

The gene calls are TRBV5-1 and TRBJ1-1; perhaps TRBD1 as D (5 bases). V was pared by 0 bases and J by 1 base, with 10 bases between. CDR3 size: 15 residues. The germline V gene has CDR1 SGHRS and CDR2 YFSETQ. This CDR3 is CASSLGDGGNTEAFF. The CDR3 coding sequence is TGCGCCAGCAGCTTGGGCGACGGGGGGAACACTGAAGCTTTCTTT.

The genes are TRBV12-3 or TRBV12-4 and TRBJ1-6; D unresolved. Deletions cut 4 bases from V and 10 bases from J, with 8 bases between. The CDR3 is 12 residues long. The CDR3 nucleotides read TGTGCCAGCAGTTCGGGTAACTCACCCCTCCACTTT. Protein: CASSSGNSPLHF.